This record covers a single TCR beta chain. This specimen belongs to a study of cytomegalovirus exposure and HLA in healthy donors. Repertoires were generated with immunoSEQ multiplex PCR, while TCRdb's copy carries only in-frame clones and drops some. Here the sample spans approximately 160,000 clones, about 90% being singletons. Sequenced material: PBMCs. The sequence came from a man between 18 and 29 years old in good health and CMV-seropositive.

Here the CDR3 reads CASSEFRLGQNTGELFF. DNA of the CDR3: TGTGCCAGCAGTGAATTTCGCCTTGGACAGAACACCGGGGAGCTGTTTTTT. The rearrangement uses TRBV2 and TRBJ2-2; possible D gene TRBD1, 5 bases. Germline CDR1 SNHLY, CDR2 FYNNEI. The V gene lost 2 bases and the J gene lost 1 base, with 14 bases spanning the gap. The CDR3 spans 17 residues.